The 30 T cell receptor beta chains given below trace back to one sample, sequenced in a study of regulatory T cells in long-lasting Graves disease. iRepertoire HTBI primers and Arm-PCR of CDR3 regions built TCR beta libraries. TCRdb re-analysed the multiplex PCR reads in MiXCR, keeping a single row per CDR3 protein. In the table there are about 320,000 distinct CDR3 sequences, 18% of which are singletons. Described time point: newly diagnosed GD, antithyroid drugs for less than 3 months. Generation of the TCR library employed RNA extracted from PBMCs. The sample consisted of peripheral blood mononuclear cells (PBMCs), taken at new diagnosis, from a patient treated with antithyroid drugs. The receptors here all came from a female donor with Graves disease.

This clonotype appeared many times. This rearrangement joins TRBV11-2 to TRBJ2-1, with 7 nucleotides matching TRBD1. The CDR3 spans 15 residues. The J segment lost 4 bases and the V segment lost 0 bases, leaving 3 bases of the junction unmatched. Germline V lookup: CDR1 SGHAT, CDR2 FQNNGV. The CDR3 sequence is CASSLDRGQYNEQFF. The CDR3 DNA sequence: TGTGCCAGCAGCTTAGATCGGGGACAGTACAATGAGCAGTTCTTC. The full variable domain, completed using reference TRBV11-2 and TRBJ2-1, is EAGVAQSPRYKIIEKRQSVAFWCNPISGHATLYWYQQILGQGPKLLIQFQNNGVVDDSQLPKDRFSAERLKGVDSTLKIQPAKLEDSAVYLCASSLDRGQYNEQFFGPGTRLTVL.

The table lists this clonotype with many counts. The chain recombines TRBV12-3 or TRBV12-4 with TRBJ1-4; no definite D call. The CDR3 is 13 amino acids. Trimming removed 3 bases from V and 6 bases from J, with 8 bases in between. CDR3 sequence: CASSLASDEKLFF. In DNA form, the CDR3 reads TGTGCCAGCAGTTTGGCGTCGGATGAAAAACTGTTTTTT.

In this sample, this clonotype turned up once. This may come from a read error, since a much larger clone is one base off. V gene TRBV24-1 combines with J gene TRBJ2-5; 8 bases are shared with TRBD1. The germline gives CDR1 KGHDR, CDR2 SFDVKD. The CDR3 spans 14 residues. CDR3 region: CATSDRQGWETQCF. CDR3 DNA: TGTGCCACCAGTGATAGACAGGGGTGGGAGACCCAGTGCTTC.

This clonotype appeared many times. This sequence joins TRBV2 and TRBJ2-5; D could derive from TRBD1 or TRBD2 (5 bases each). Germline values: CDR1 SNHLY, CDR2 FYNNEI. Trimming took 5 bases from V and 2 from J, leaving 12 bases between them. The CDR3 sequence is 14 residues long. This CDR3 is CASSPGTHQETQYF. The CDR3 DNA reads TGTGCCAGCAGTCCCGGGACCCATCAAGAGACCCAGTACTTC.

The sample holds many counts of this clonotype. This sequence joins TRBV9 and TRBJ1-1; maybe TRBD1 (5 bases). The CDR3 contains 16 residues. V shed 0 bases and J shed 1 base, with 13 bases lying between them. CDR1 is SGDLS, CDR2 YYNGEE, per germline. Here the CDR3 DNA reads TGTGCCAGCAGCGTAGACTATCACAGGCCGAACACTGAAGCTTTCTTT. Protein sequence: CASSVDYHRPNTEAFF.

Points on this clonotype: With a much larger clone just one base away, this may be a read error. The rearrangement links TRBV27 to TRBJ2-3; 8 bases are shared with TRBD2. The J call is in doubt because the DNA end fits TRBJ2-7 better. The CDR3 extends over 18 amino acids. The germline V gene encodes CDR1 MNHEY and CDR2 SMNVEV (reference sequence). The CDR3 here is CASSLSWLGGLAGYEQYF. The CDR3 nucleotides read TGTGCCAGCAGTTTATCCTGGCTTGGGGGGCTAGCGGGCTACGAGCAGTACTTC.

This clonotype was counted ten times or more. The CDR3 here is CASSIIGPGETQYF. CDR3 DNA: TGTGCCAGTAGTATAATTGGGCCAGGAGAGACCCAGTACTTC. The chain joins TRBV19 to TRBJ2-5, with D uncertain. The germline V and J ends were trimmed by 2 bases and 4 bases, with 11 bases remaining between them. Per germline, CDR1 LNHDA and CDR2 SQIVND (reference sequence). This CDR3 comprises 14 residues.

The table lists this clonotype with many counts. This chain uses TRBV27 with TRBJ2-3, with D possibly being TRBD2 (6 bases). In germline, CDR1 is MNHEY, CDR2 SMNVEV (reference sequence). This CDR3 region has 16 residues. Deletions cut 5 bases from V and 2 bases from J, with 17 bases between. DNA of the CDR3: TGTGCCAGCAGTCCCCATGGCAGGGAGGACACAGATACGCAGTATTTT. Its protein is CASSPHGREDTDTQYF.

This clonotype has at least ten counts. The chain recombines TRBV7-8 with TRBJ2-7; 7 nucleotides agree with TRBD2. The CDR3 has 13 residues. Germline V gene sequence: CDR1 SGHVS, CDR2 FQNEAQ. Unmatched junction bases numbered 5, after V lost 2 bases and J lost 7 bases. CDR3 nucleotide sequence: TGTGCCAGCAGCTTACAACTAGCGAGGGAGCAGTACTTC. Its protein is CASSLQLAREQYF.

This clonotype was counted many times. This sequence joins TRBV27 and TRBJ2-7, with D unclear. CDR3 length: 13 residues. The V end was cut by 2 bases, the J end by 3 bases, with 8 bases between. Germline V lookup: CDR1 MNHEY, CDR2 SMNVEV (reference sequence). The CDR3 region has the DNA TGTGCCAGCAGTTTAAGTCGCCACTACGAGCAGTACTTC. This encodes CASSLSRHYEQYF.

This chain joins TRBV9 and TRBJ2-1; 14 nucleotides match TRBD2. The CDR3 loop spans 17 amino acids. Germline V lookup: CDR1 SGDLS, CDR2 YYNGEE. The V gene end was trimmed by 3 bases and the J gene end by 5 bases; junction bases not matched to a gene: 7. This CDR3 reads CASSGGLAGEVNNEQFF. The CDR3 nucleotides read TGTGCCAGCAGCGGGGGACTAGCGGGGGAAGTTAACAATGAGCAGTTCTTC.

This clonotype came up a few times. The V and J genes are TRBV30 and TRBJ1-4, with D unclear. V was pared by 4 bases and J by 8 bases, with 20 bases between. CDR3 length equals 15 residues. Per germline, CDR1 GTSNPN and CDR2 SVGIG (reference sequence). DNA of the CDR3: TGTGCCTGGAATTCCCGGGCCCAAGGAGGAGAAAAACTGTTTTTT. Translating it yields CAWNSRAQGGEKLFF.

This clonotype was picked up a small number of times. Written as DNA, the CDR3 is TGTGCCAGTAGTACAGGACAGAGGAACACCGGGGAGCTGTTTTTT. As protein: CASSTGQRNTGELFF. The gene calls are TRBV19 and TRBJ2-2; D is possibly TRBD1 (6 bases). This CDR3 is 15 amino acids long. V dropped 4 bases and J dropped 1 base, with 10 bases sitting between them. Looked up from germline, CDR1 is LNHDA and CDR2 is SQIVND (reference sequence). The full variable domain, rest sourced from reference TRBV19 and TRBJ2-2, is DGGITQSPKYLFRKEGQNVTLSCEQNLNHDAMYWYRQDPGQGLRLIYYSQIVNDFQKGDIAEGYSVSREKKESFPLTVTSAQKNPTAFYLCASSTGQRNTGELFFGEGSRLTVL.

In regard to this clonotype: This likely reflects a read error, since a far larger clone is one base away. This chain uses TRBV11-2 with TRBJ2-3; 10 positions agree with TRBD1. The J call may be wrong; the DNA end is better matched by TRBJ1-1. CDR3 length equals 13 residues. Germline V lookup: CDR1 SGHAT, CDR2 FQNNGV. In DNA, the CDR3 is TGTGCCAGCAGCCCAAGGGACAGGGGATTGGCTTTCTTT. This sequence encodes CASSPRDRGLAFF.

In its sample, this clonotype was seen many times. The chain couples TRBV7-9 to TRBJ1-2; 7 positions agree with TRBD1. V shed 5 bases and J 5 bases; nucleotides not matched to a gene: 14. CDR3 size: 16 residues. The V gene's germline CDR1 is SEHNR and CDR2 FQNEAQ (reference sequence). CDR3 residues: CASSQSGTEAAYGYTF. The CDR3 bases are TGTGCCAGCAGCCAATCCGGGACAGAGGCCGCGTATGGCTACACCTTC.

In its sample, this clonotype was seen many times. CDR3 nucleotide sequence: TGTGCCAGCAGTTTCGGAGGGAATCAGCCCCAGCATTTT. It codes for CASSFGGNQPQHF. The chain carries TRBV12-3 or TRBV12-4 and TRBJ1-5; D is unclear. The CDR3 consists of 13 residues. V was cut by 3 bases and J by 4 bases, with 7 bases left in between.

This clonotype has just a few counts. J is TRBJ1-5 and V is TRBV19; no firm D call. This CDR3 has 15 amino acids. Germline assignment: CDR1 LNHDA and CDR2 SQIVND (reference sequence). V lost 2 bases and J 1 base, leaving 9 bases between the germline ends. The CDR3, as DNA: TGTGCCAGTAGTATAACTGGGAGCAGCAATCAGCCCCAGCATTTT. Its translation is CASSITGSSNQPQHF. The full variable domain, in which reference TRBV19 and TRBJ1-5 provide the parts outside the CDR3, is DGGITQSPKYLFRKEGQNVTLSCEQNLNHDAMYWYRQDPGQGLRLIYYSQIVNDFQKGDIAEGYSVSREKKESFPLTVTSAQKNPTAFYLCASSITGSSNQPQHFGDGTRLSIL.

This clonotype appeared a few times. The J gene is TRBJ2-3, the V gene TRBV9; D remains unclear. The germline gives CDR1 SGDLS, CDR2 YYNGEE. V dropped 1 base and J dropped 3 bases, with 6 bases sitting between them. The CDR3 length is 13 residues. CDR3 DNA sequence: TGTGCCAGCAGCGTAAAACAGACAGATACGCAGTATTTT. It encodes CASSVKQTDTQYF.

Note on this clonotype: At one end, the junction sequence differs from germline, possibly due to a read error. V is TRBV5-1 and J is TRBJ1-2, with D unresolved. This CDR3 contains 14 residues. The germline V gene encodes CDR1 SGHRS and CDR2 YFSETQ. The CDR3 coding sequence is TGCGCCAGCAGCTTGGTCAGCCAGACCTATGGCCACACCTTC. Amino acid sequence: CASSLVSQTYGHTF.

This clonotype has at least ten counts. In DNA form, the CDR3 reads TGTGCCAGTAGTATGTGGGTATCCTCTATTACAGATACGCAGTATTTT. Encoded protein: CASSMWVSSITDTQYF. V usage is TRBV19 and J usage is TRBJ2-3, with D unclear. V lost 3 bases, J lost 3 bases, and 16 bases lay in between. The germline gives CDR1 LNHDA, CDR2 SQIVND (reference sequence). This CDR3 region has 16 residues.

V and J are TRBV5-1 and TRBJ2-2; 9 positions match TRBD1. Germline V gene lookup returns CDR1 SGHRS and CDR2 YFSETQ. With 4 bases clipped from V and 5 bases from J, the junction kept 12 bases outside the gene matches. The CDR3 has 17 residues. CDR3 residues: CASSPPVQGARTGELFF. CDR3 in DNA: TGCGCCAGCAGCCCCCCGGTACAGGGGGCTAGAACCGGGGAGCTGTTTTTT.

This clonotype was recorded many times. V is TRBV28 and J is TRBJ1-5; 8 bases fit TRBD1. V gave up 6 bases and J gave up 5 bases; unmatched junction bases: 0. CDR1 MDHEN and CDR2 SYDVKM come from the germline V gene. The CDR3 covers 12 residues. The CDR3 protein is CASRTGDQPQHF. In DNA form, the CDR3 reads TGTGCCAGCAGGACAGGGGATCAGCCCCAGCATTTT.

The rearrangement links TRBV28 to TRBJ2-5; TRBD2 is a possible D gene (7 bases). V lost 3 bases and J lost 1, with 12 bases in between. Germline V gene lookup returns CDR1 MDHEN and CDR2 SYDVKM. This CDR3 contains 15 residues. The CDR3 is CASSFGGGLQETQYF. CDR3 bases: TGTGCCAGCAGTTTTGGGGGGGGCCTCCAAGAGACCCAGTACTTC. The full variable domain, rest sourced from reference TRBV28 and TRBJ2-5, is DVKVTQSSRYLVKRTGEKVFLECVQDMDHENMFWYRQDPGLGLRLIYFSYDVKMKEKGDIPEGYSVSREKKERFSLILESASTNQTSMYLCASSFGGGLQETQYFGPGTRLLVL.

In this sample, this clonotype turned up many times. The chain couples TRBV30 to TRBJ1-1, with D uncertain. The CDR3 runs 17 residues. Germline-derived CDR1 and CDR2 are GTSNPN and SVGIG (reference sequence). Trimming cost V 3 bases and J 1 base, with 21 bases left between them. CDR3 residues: CAWRSKRRVPQNTEAFF. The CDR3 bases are TGTGCCTGGAGATCCAAGAGGAGGGTCCCCCAGAACACTGAAGCTTTCTTT.

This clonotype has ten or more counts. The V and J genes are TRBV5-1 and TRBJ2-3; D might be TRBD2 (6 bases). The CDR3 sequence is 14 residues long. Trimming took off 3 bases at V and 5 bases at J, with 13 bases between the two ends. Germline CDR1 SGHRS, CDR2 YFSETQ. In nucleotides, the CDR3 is TGCGCCAGCAGCTCAGGAGGGAATTTAGATACGCAGTATTTT. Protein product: CASSSGGNLDTQYF.

The CDR3 DNA is TGTGCCAGCAGTGGTCGGGACACAAGCTACGAGCAGTACTTC. Translated: CASSGRDTSYEQYF. J is TRBJ2-7 and V is TRBV7-2; D perhaps matches TRBD1 (6 bases). Looked up from germline, CDR1 is SGHTA and CDR2 is FQGNSA. The CDR3 contains 14 residues. Deletions cut 6 bases from V and 3 bases from J, with 15 bases between. The full variable domain, in which reference TRBV7-2 and TRBJ2-7 provide the parts outside the CDR3, is GAGVSQSPSNKVTEKGKDVELRCDPISGHTALYWYRQSLGQGLEFLIYFQGNSAPDKSGLPSDRFSAERTGGSVSTLTIQRTQQEDSAVYLCASSGRDTSYEQYFGPGTRLTVT.

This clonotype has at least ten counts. The CDR3, as DNA: TGTGCCAGCCAAGCGGGGGGATTGAGCTACAATGAGCAGTTCTTC. Translation gives CASQAGGLSYNEQFF. The chain carries TRBV28 and TRBJ2-1; TRBD2 matches 9 bases. Per germline, CDR1 MDHEN and CDR2 SYDVKM. The length of the CDR3 is 15 residues. V gave up 8 bases and J gave up 3 bases; unmatched junction bases: 8.

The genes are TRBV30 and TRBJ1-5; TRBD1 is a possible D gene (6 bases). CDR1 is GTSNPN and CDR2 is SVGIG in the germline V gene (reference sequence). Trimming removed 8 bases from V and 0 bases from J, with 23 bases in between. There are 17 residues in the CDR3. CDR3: CARTSRQENYSNQPQHF. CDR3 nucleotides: TGTGCCCGCACCTCCCGACAGGAGAATTATAGCAATCAGCCCCAGCATTTT.

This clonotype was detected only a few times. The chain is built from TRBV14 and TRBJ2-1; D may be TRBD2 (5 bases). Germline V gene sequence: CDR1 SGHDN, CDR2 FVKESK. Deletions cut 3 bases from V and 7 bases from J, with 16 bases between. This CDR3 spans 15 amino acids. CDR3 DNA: TGTGCCAGCAGCCATATTCAAGCGGTGGGGAATGAGCAGTTCTTC. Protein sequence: CASSHIQAVGNEQFF.

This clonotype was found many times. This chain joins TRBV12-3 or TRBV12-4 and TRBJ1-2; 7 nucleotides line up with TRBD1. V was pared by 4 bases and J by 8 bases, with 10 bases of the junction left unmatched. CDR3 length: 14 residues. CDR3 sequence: CASSSYARGDGYTF. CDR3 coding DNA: TGTGCCAGCAGTTCCTACGCCAGGGGGGACGGCTACACCTTC.